Sequencing of this T cell receptor beta chain was carried out in a study of blood T cell repertoires in COVID-19. The germline CDR1 and CDR2 sequences are SGHNT and YENEEA. V lost 5 bases, J lost 0 bases, and 11 bases lay in between. This CDR3 comprises 15 residues. Those who participated ranged in age from roughly 18 to 100 years and resided in about two dozen US areas. The method was immunoSEQ multiplex PCR; TCRdb's version includes in-frame clones alone and lacks a portion of them. Of 380,000 or so clones listed, 80% to 90% are singletons. Specimen: PBMCs or T cells enriched from blood (not recorded which). The receptor was derived from a young man who had recovered from COVID-19. The chain uses TRBV11-3 and TRBJ1-3; a weak D match, TRBD1 (5 bases). CDR3 coding DNA: TGTGCCAGCAGCACGGACAAGTCCTCTGGAAACACCATATATTTT. It codes for CASSTDKSSGNTIYF. The full variable domain, completed using reference TRBV11-3 and TRBJ1-3, is EAGVVQSPRYKIIEKKQPVAFWCNPISGHNTLYWYLQNLGQGPELLIRYENEEAVDDSQLPKDRFSAERLKGVDSTLKIQPAELGDSAVYLCASSTDKSSGNTIYFGEGSWLTVV.